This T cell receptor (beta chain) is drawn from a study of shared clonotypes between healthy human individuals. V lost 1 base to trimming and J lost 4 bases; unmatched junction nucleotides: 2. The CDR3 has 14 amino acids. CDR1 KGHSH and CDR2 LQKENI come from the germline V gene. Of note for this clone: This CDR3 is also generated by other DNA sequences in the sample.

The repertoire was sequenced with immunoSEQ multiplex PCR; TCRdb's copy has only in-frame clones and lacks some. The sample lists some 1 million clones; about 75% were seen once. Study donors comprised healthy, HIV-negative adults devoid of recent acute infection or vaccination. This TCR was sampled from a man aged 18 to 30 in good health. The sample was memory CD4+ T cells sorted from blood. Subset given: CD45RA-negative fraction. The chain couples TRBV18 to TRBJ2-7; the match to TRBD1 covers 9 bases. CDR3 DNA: TGTGCCAGCTCACCACAGGGACAGGGATACGAGCAGTACTTC. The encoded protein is CASSPQGQGYEQYF.